The TCR beta chain under discussion was sequenced for a study of blood T cells in healthy people across ages. General study results and limits: Measured against age, TCR beta diversity per million T cells decreased in a roughly linear manner.

The sample, approximately 10 milliliters of peripheral blood, was drawn from each donor. To note about this clonotype: What it recognizes is unknown.

Germline V CDR1 and CDR2: DFQATT, SNEGSKA (reference sequence). Trimming took 6 bases from V and 4 from J, leaving 16 bases between them. The CDR3 covers 14 residues. For the second PCR, which ran for about 6 to 11 cycles, a sample-barcoded 5' primer and a J-beta primer mix were used. TCRdb redid the calling of the 5' RACE reads with MiXCR, one entry per CDR3 protein. This sample has some 1 million distinct CDR3 sequences, with more than 35% found just once. The material sequenced was blood. The receptor was derived from a woman aged 55-70 years in good health. The rearrangement links TRBV20-1 to TRBJ2-1, with D hard to call. CDR3 amino acids: CSAQYRPNYNEQFF. CDR3 DNA: TGCAGTGCACAGTACCGTCCCAATTACAATGAGCAGTTCTTC.